This T cell receptor (beta chain) emerged from a study of a mutant IDH1 vaccine in newly diagnosed glioma. About the study: Across weeks 1, 3, 5, 7, 11, 15, 19 and 23, patients received a vaccination each time, eight in all. Vaccine administration was initiated 4-6 weeks following radiotherapy alone, or with temozolomide cycles.

This clone has a handful of counts. Antigen unknown. This sample's time point: week 11, during vaccination. Vaccine doses each comprised 300 ug of mutant IDH1 20-mer peptide, with topical imiquimod. Astrocytomas that were new, WHO grade 3 or 4, IDH1-mutant and ATRX-lost were present in the donors. The study's findings and limits: The vaccine induced immune responses, and these occurred in around 93% of patients.

The CDR3 contains 15 residues. V dropped 2 bases and J dropped 4; count of bases not matched to a gene: 3. The V gene's germline CDR1 is SGHVS and CDR2 FNYEAQ. Measured with immunoSEQ multiplex PCR; TCRdb has only the in-frame clones, and not every one. Among 100,000 to 150,000 clones, around 80% were seen once, and the ten largest hold 5% to 7%. The source material was PBMCs, sampled from a glioma patient whose treatment included an IDH1 peptide vaccine. The J gene is TRBJ2-2, the V gene TRBV7-6; TRBD1 matches 8 bases. This receptor was taken from a man aged 40-55 years with glioma. CDR3 nucleotide sequence: TGTGCCAGCAGCTTAAGGGACAGGAGCACCGGGGAGCTGTTTTTT. Amino acids: CASSLRDRSTGELFF.